This T cell receptor (beta chain) is drawn from a study of blood T cell repertoires in COVID-19. After removal of 2 bases from V and 13 bases from J, the junction contained 4 bases not matched to a gene. CDR1 is SEHNR, CDR2 FQNEAQ, per germline (reference sequence). The CDR3 runs to 12 residues. The repertoire was sequenced with immunoSEQ multiplex PCR; TCRdb's copy has only in-frame clones and lacks some. The sample lists a few hundred thousand clones; around 80% were seen once. This TCR came from a man between 25 and 39 years old with acute COVID-19. The V gene is TRBV7-9, the J gene TRBJ2-1, with 8 bases aligning to TRBD1. Sequencing used PBMCs or T cells enriched from blood (not recorded which). The CDR3 is CASSLYDRGQFF. CDR3 DNA: TGTGCCAGCAGCTTATATGACAGGGGCCAGTTCTTC.